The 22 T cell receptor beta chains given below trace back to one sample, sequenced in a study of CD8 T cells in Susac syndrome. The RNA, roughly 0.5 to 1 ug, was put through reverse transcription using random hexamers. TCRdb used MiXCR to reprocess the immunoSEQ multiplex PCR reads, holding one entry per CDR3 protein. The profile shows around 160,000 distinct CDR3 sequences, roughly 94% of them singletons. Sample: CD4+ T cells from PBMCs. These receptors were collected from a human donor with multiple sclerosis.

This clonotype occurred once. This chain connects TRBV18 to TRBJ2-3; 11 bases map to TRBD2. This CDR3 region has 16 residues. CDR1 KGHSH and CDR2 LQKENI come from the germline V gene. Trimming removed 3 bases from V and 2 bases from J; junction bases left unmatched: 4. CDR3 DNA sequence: TGTGCCAGCTCACCTGGGACTAGCGGACTCACAGATACGCAGTATTTT. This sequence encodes CASSPGTSGLTDTQYF. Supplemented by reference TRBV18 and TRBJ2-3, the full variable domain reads NAGVMQNPRHLVRRRGQEARLRCSPMKGHSHVYWYRQLPEEGLKFMVYLQKENIIDESGMPKERFSAEFPKEGPSILRIQQVVRGDSAAYFCASSPGTSGLTDTQYFGPGTRLTVL.

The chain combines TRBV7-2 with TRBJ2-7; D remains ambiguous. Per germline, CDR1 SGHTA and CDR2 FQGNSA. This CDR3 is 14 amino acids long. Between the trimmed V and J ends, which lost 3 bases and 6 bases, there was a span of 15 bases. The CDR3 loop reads CASSLSMFWGEQYF. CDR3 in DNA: TGTGCCAGCAGCTTGTCGATGTTCTGGGGCGAGCAGTACTTC.

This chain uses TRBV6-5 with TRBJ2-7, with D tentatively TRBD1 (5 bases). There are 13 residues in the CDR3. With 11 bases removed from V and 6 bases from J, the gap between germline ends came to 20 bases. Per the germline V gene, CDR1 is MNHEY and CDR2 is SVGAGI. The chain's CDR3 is CASASIRGAEQYF. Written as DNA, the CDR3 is TGTGCCTCTGCGTCGATTAGGGGCGCCGAGCAGTACTTC.

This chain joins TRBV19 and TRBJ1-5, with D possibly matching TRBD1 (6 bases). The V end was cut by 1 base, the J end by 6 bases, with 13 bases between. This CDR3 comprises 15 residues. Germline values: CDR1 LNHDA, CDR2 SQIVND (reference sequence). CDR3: CASSIAGGLGQPQHF. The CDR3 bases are TGTGCCAGTAGTATAGCCGGGGGCTTGGGTCAGCCCCAGCATTTT.

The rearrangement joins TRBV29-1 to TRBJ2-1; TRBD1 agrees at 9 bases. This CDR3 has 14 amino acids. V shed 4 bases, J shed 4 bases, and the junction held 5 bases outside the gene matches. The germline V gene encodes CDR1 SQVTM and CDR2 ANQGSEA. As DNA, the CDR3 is TGCAGCGTTGGATCCGGGACAGGGTACAATGAGCAGTTCTTC. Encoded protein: CSVGSGTGYNEQFF.

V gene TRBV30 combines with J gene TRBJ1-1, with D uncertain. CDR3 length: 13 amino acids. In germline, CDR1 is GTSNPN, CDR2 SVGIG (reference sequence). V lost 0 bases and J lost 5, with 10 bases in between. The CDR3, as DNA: TGTGCCTGGAGTGTACACGCGTGGACTGAAGCTTTCTTT. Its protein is CAWSVHAWTEAFF.

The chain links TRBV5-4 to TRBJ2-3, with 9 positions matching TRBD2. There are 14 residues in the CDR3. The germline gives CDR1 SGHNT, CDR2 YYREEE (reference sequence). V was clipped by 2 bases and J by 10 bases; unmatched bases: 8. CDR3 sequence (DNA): TGTGCCAGCAGCTTTGGACTAGCGAGCCCACCGCAGTATTTT. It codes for CASSFGLASPPQYF. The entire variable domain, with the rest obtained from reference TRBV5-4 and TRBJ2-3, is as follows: ETGVTQSPTHLIKTRGQQVTLRCSSQSGHNTVSWYQQALGQGPQFIFQYYREEENGRGNFPPRFSGLQFPNYSSELNVNALELDDSALYLCASSFGLASPPQYFGPGTRLTVL.

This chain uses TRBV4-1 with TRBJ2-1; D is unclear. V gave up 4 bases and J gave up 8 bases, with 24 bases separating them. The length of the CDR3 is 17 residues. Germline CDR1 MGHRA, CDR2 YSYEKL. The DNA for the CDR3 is TGCGCCAGCAGCCTGGACCGAAACCCCTCCGTAAACGATGAGCAGTTCTTC. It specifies CASSLDRNPSVNDEQFF.

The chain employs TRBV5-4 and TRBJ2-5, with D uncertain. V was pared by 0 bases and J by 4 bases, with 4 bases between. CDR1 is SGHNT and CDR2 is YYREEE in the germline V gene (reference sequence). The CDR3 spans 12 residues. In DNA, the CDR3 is TGTGCCAGCAGCTTGGCCCCAGAGACCCAGTACTTC. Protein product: CASSLAPETQYF.

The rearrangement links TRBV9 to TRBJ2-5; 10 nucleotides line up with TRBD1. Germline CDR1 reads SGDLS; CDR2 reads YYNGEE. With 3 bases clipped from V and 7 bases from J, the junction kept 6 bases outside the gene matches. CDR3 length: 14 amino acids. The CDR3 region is CASSAGQGMGTQYF. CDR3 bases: TGTGCCAGCAGCGCGGGACAGGGGATGGGGACCCAGTACTTC.

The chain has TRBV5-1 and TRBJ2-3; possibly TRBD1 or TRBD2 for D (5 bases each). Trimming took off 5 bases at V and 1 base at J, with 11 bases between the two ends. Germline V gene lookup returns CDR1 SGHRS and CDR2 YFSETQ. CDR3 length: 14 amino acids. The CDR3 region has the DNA TGCGCCAGCAGGATGACGGGACGCACAGATACGCAGTATTTT. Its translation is CASRMTGRTDTQYF.

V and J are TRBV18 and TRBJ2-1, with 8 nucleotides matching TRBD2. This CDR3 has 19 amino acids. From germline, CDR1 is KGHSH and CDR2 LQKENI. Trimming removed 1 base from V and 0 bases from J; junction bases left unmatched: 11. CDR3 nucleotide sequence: TGTGCCAGCTCACCACGAAGAGCGCGGGAGGAGTCCTCCTACAATGAGCAGTTCTTC. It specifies CASSPRRAREESSYNEQFF. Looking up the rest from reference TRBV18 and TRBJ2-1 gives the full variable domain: NAGVMQNPRHLVRRRGQEARLRCSPMKGHSHVYWYRQLPEEGLKFMVYLQKENIIDESGMPKERFSAEFPKEGPSILRIQQVVRGDSAAYFCASSPRRAREESSYNEQFFGPGTRLTVL.

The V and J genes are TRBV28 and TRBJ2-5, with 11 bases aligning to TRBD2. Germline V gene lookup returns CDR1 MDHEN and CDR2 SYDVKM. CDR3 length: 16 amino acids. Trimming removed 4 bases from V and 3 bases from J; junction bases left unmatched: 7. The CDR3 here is CASSSLTSGDKETQYF. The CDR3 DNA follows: TGTGCCAGCAGTTCCCTGACTAGCGGGGACAAAGAGACCCAGTACTTC.

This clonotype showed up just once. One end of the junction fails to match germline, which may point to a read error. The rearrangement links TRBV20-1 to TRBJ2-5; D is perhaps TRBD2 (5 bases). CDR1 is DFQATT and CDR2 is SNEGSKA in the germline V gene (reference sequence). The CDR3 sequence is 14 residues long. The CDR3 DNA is TGCAGTGCCAGAGAAAGAGGGAAAGGAGAGACCCAGTACTTC. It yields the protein CSARERGKGETQYF.

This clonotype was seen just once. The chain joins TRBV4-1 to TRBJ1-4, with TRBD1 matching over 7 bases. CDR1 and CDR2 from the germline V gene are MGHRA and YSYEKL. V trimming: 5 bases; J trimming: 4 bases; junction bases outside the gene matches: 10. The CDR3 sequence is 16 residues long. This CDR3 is CASSSGAGQLNEKLFF. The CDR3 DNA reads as TGCGCCAGCAGCTCGGGGGCGGGACAGCTTAATGAAAAACTGTTTTTT.

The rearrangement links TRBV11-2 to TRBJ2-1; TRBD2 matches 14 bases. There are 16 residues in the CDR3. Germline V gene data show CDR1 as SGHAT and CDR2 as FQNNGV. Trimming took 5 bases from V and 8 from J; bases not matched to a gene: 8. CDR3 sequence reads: CASSPIRLAGGHEQFF. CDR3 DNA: TGTGCCAGCAGCCCCATCCGACTAGCGGGAGGGCATGAGCAGTTCTTC.

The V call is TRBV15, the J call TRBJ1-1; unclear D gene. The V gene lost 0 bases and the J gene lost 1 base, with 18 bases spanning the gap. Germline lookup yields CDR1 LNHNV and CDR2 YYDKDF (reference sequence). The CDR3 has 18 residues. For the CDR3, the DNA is TGTGCCACCAGCAGAGATTATCCTGGCCTGTGGAGGAACACTGAAGCTTTCTTT. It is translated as CATSRDYPGLWRNTEAFF.

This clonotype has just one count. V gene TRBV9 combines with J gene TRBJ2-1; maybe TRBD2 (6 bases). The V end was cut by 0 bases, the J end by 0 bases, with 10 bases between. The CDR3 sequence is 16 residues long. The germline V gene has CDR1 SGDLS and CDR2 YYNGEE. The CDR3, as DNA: TGTGCCAGCAGCGTAGCGGGACTCAGCTCCTACAATGAGCAGTTCTTC. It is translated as CASSVAGLSSYNEQFF. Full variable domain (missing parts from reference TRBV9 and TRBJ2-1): DSGVTQTPKHLITATGQRVTLRCSPRSGDLSVYWYQQSLDQGLQFLIQYYNGEERAKGNILERFSAQQFPDLHSELNLSSLELGDSALYFCASSVAGLSSYNEQFFGPGTRLTVL.

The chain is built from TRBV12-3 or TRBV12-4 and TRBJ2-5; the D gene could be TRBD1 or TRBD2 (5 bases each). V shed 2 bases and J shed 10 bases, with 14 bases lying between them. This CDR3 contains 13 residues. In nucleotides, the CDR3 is TGTGCCAGCAGTTTAACCGCCGGGACGAACCAGTACTTC. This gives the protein CASSLTAGTNQYF.

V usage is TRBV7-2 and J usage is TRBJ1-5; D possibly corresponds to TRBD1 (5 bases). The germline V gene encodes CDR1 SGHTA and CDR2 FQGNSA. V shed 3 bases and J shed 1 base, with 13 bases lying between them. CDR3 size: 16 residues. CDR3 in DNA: TGTGCCAGCAGCTTTGGGCCTTCAGGGAGCAATCAGCCCCAGCATTTT. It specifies CASSFGPSGSNQPQHF.

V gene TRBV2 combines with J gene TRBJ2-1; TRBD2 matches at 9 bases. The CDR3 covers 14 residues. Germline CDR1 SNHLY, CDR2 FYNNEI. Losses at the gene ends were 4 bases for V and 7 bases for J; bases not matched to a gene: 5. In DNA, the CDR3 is TGTGCCAGCAGTGGCGGGAGGGCGAAAAATGAGCAGTTCTTC. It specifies CASSGGRAKNEQFF.

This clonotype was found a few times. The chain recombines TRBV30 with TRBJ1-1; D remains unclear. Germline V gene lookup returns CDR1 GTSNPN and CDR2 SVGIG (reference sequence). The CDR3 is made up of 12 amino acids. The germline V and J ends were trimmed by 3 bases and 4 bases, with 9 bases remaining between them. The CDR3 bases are TGTGCCTGGAGGCTCGGAGGCACTGAAGCTTTCTTT. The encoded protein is CAWRLGGTEAFF. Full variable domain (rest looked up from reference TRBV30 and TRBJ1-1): SQTIHQWPATLVQPVGSPLSLECTVEGTSNPNLYWYRQAAGRGLQLLFYSVGIGQISSEVPQNLSASRPQDRQFILSSKKLLLSDSGFYLCAWRLGGTEAFFGQGTRLTVV.